This T cell receptor (beta chain) emerged from a study of cytomegalovirus exposure and HLA in healthy donors. The V and J ends lost 3 bases and 2 bases, in that order; junction bases with no gene match: 3. CDR3 length: 15 amino acids. Germline loops: CDR1 SGDLS, CDR2 YYNGEE. PCR amplification relied on 60 Vbeta primers (plus 13 Jbeta primers). Clones were sequenced by immunoSEQ multiplex PCR, and TCRdb holds only the in-frame ones, with some missing. The table records about 190,000 clones, roughly 80% of them present only once. This receptor was identified in a man aged 40-49 years in good health and CMV-seropositive. The chain recombines TRBV9 with TRBJ2-5, with 11 nucleotides matching TRBD2. Material for sequencing was PBMCs. The CDR3, as DNA: TGTGCCAGCAGCGGTAGCGGGGGGGCACAAGAGACCCAGTACTTC. Translation gives CASSGSGGAQETQYF.